This entry lists 20 T cell receptor beta chains sequenced from one sample in a study of cytomegalovirus exposure and HLA in healthy donors. The table came from immunoSEQ multiplex PCR; TCRdb's copy has only in-frame clones and leaves some out. The table has roughly 330,000 clones, roughly nine tenths seen once. Input material: PBMCs. These receptors came from a woman aged 25 to 39 in good health and CMV-seropositive.

V and J are TRBV5-6 and TRBJ2-5; D gene uncertain. The V gene lost 6 bases and the J gene lost 5 bases, with 14 bases spanning the gap. CDR1 and CDR2 (germline): SGHDT, YYEEEE. The CDR3 totals 13 residues. The CDR3 loop is CASKIAADETQYF. CDR3 coding DNA: TGTGCCAGCAAGATCGCTGCGGACGAGACCCAGTACTTC.

The J gene is TRBJ2-1, the V gene TRBV11-2, with a possible D match to TRBD1 (6 bases). The CDR3 spans 14 residues. Trimming took off 0 bases at V and 16 bases at J, with 19 bases between the two ends. Germline V gene sequence: CDR1 SGHAT, CDR2 FQNNGV. In nucleotides, the CDR3 is TGTGCCAGCAGCTTAGACCAGGGGCCGCGAAACTATTTCTTC. Amino acid sequence: CASSLDQGPRNYFF. The full variable domain, in which reference TRBV11-2 and TRBJ2-1 provide the parts outside the CDR3, is EAGVAQSPRYKIIEKRQSVAFWCNPISGHATLYWYQQILGQGPKLLIQFQNNGVVDDSQLPKDRFSAERLKGVDSTLKIQPAKLEDSAVYLCASSLDQGPRNYFFGPGTRLTVL.

The genes are TRBV6-5 and TRBJ1-1, with D perhaps matching TRBD1 (6 bases). Germline V gene data show CDR1 as MNHEY and CDR2 as SVGAGI. The CDR3 length is 16 residues. Deletions cut 2 bases from V and 3 bases from J, with 16 bases between. The DNA of the CDR3 is TGTGCCAGCAGTTACGATCAGGGGACGAGTTACACTGAAGCTTTCTTT. Translation gives CASSYDQGTSYTEAFF.

The CDR3 is CASSSYGTGAYEQYF. The CDR3 coding sequence is TGTGCCAGCAGTAGCTACGGGACAGGGGCCTACGAGCAGTACTTC. The chain recombines TRBV27 with TRBJ2-7; TRBD1 agrees at 10 bases. CDR3 size: 15 residues. Germline loops: CDR1 MNHEY, CDR2 SMNVEV (reference sequence). V lost 5 bases to trimming and J lost 2 bases; unmatched junction nucleotides: 6.

This clone appeared a single time. V and J are TRBV5-5 and TRBJ2-1; D not certain. The V gene's germline CDR1 is SGHKS and CDR2 YYEKEE (reference sequence). This CDR3 comprises 15 residues. V dropped 0 bases and J dropped 2 bases, with 9 bases sitting between them. The CDR3 reads CASSLGTLTYNEQFF. The CDR3 region has the DNA TGTGCCAGCAGCTTGGGGACGCTAACCTACAATGAGCAGTTCTTC.

V and J are TRBV7-9 and TRBJ2-7; possibly TRBD1 or TRBD2 for D (6 bases each). Trimming stripped 1 base from V and 2 bases from J, with 9 bases between. The CDR3 spans 14 residues. Per germline, CDR1 SEHNR and CDR2 FQNEAQ (reference sequence). This CDR3 is CASSLVGGTYEQYF. The CDR3 nucleotides are TGTGCCAGCAGCTTAGTAGGGGGGACCTACGAGCAGTACTTC. Full variable domain (missing parts from reference TRBV7-9 and TRBJ2-7): DTGVSQNPRHKITKRGQNVTFRCDPISEHNRLYWYRQTLGQGPEFLTYFQNEAQLEKSRLLSDRFSAERPKGSFSTLEIQRTEQGDSAMYLCASSLVGGTYEQYFGPGTRLTVT.

The chain is built from TRBV7-2 and TRBJ1-6; 9 bases align to TRBD1. CDR1 is SGHTA and CDR2 is FQGNSA in the germline V gene. The CDR3 length is 17 residues. V trimming: 1 base; J trimming: 5 bases; junction bases outside the gene matches: 6. The CDR3 loop reads CASSLVGRTGDNSPLHF. CDR3 coding DNA: TGTGCCAGCAGCTTAGTGGGCCGGACAGGGGATAATTCACCCCTCCACTTT.

The sample holds one count of this clone. This chain connects TRBV11-2 to TRBJ2-7; D is possibly TRBD1 (6 bases). The CDR3 extends over 17 amino acids. Germline V gene data show CDR1 as SGHAT and CDR2 as FQNNGV. Trimming took off 5 bases at V and 0 bases at J, with 20 bases between the two ends. CDR3 DNA sequence: TGTGCCAGCAGCCCCATCGGGACACCAGATTACTCCTACGAGCAGTACTTC. Its protein product is CASSPIGTPDYSYEQYF.

The gene calls are TRBV30 and TRBJ1-4; D might be TRBD1 (6 bases). V was trimmed by 1 base and J by 7 bases, leaving 10 bases between them. The CDR3 has 13 amino acids. Germline CDR1 is GTSNPN and CDR2 is SVGIG (reference sequence). The CDR3 DNA follows: TGTGCCTGGAGTGGGGGGGCAGTTGAAAAACTGTTTTTT. Its translation: CAWSGGAVEKLFF.

V gene TRBV25-1 combines with J gene TRBJ2-5; D unclear. V lost 1 base and J lost 7, with 13 bases in between. Per germline, CDR1 MGHDK and CDR2 SYGVNS. This CDR3 is built from 14 residues. CDR3 sequence: CASSESPGPGTQYF. CDR3 coding DNA: TGTGCCAGCAGTGAATCGCCCGGACCAGGGACCCAGTACTTC.

Of note for this clone: This sample also contains other DNA sequences that code for the same CDR3. The chain employs TRBV27 and TRBJ1-1; the D gene is possibly TRBD1 (5 bases). The V and J ends lost 6 bases and 4 bases respectively, with 12 bases between them. The CDR3 is 13 amino acids. CDR1 and CDR2 from the germline V gene are MNHEY and SMNVEV (reference sequence). For the CDR3, the DNA is TGTGCCAGCAGGGACACGGGTGGCACTGAAGCTTTCTTT. Residues: CASRDTGGTEAFF.

This rearrangement joins TRBV4-3 to TRBJ2-7; TRBD1 agrees at 7 bases. J gave up 3 bases and V 0 bases, and 11 bases lay outside the gene matches. In germline, CDR1 is LGHNA, CDR2 YSLEER. This CDR3 contains 17 residues. As DNA, the CDR3 is TGCGCCAGCAGCCAAGATCTTGTACAGGGGTCAAGCTACGAGCAGTACTTC. Residues: CASSQDLVQGSSYEQYF.

This clone was picked up a small number of times. Other DNA sequences from this sample encode an identical CDR3 as well. The J gene is TRBJ2-2, the V gene TRBV29-1; D is unclear. Trimming removed 1 base from V and 0 bases from J, with 3 bases in between. In germline, CDR1 is SQVTM, CDR2 ANQGSEA. The CDR3 totals 13 residues. CDR3 sequence reads: CSVEGTNTGELFF. The CDR3 DNA follows: TGCAGCGTTGAAGGGACGAACACCGGGGAGCTGTTTTTT.

The chain couples TRBV27 to TRBJ1-1; maybe TRBD1 (5 bases). Trimming took 4 bases from V and 3 from J, leaving 15 bases between them. Germline-derived CDR1 and CDR2 are MNHEY and SMNVEV (reference sequence). The CDR3 is made up of 15 amino acids. CDR3 sequence reads: CASSYFPDTYTEAFF. The CDR3 coding sequence is TGTGCCAGCAGTTATTTTCCGGACACCTACACTGAAGCTTTCTTT.

The CDR3 loop is CASSYSGGKVGETQYF. The CDR3 DNA reads TGTGCCAGCAGTTACTCGGGAGGCAAAGTGGGAGAGACCCAGTACTTC. The chain combines TRBV6-5 with TRBJ2-5; D is perhaps TRBD2 (6 bases). CDR1 and CDR2 (germline): MNHEY, SVGAGI. The CDR3 sequence is 16 residues long. The V gene lost 0 bases and the J gene lost 4 bases, with 15 bases spanning the gap.

The chain uses TRBV14 and TRBJ1-5, with 7 nucleotides matching TRBD1. V lost 3 bases, J lost 11 bases, and 4 bases stayed unmatched. The germline gives CDR1 SGHDN, CDR2 FVKESK. The CDR3 is made up of 12 amino acids. CDR3 DNA: TGTGCCAGCAGCCATTCAGGGGGGGCCCAGCATTTT. As protein: CASSHSGGAQHF.

V usage is TRBV27 and J usage is TRBJ2-5, with 7 bases matching TRBD2. The CDR3 totals 15 residues. Germline V CDR1 and CDR2: MNHEY, SMNVEV (reference sequence). The J segment lost 1 base and the V segment lost 10 bases, leaving 12 bases of the junction unmatched. The chain's CDR3 is CATKFGGLFQETQYF. In DNA form, the CDR3 reads TGTGCCACCAAGTTCGGGGGGTTATTCCAAGAGACCCAGTACTTC.

J is TRBJ2-3 and V is TRBV19; 10 bases fit TRBD2. CDR1 is LNHDA and CDR2 is SQIVND in the germline V gene (reference sequence). J gave up 2 bases and V 3 bases, and 8 bases lay outside the gene matches. The CDR3 contains 17 residues. The CDR3 sequence: CASSMKPGLAFTDTQYF. CDR3 in DNA: TGTGCCAGTAGTATGAAACCGGGACTAGCGTTCACAGATACGCAGTATTTT. The variable domain in full, completed from reference TRBV19 and TRBJ2-3, reads DGGITQSPKYLFRKEGQNVTLSCEQNLNHDAMYWYRQDPGQGLRLIYYSQIVNDFQKGDIAEGYSVSREKKESFPLTVTSAQKNPTAFYLCASSMKPGLAFTDTQYFGPGTRLTVL.

The chain links TRBV27 to TRBJ2-7; D is perhaps TRBD1 or TRBD2 (6 bases each). Germline V gene sequence: CDR1 MNHEY, CDR2 SMNVEV (reference sequence). The CDR3 has 13 amino acids. Trimming removed 4 bases at V and 3 bases at J, with 10 bases between. In DNA form, the CDR3 reads TGTGCCAGCAGTTCTGGAGGGGGCTACGAGCAGTACTTC. Protein sequence: CASSSGGGYEQYF.

This chain joins TRBV29-1 and TRBJ2-1; 9 bases fit TRBD2. V lost 6 bases to trimming and J lost 4 bases; unmatched junction nucleotides: 7. The CDR3 extends over 14 amino acids. From germline, CDR1 is SQVTM and CDR2 ANQGSEA. The CDR3 region has the DNA TGCAGCGTCGCAACTAGCGGGTGGTACAATGAGCAGTTCTTC. The encoded protein is CSVATSGWYNEQFF.